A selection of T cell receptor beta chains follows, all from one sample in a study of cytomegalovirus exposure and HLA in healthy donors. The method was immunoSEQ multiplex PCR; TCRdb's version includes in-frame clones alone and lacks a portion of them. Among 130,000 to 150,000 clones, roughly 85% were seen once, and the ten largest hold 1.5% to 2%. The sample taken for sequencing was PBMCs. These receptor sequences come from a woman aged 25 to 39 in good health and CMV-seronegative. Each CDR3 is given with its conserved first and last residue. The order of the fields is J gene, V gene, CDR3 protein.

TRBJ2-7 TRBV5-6 CASSSSGQGYEQYF
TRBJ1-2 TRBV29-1 CSVEPGEGYTF
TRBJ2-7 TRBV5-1 CASSSGTSGGYSYEQYF
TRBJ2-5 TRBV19 CASSRDGRGGMETQYF
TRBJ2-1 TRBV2 CASSIAGGDYNEQFF
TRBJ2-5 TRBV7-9 CASSMTGGFETQYF
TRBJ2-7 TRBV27 CASSLRTGSVDYEQYF
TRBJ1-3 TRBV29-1 CSVGSGGNTIYF
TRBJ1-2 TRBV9 CASSVDMGADGYTF
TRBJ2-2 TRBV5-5 CASSLAAAHTGELFF
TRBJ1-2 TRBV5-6 CASSLIVGTGRSGYTF
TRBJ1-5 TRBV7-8 CASSLGGIYSNQPQHF
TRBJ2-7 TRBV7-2 CASSFPPGGVSYEQYF
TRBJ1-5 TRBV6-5 CASRAGLRDQPQHF
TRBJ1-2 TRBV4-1 CASSQIPRDRGGYGYTF
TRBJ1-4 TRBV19 CASSIQDYRGEKLFF
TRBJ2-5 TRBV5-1 CASSVAGTGAQETQYF
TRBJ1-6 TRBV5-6 CASSLAEAHSPLHF
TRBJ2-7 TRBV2 CASTGQGAFEQYF
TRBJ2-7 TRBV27 CASSFRDRGYEQYF
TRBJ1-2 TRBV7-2 CASSDRGRSFNGYTF
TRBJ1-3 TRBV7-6 CASSLSQGRNTIYF
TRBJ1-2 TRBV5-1 CASSARQGGYGYTF
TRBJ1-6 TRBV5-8 CASSLEQGARNSPLHF
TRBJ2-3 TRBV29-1 CSVTGTSGAGGAQYF
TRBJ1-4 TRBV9 CASSVEGVTNEKLFF
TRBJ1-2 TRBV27 CASATANYGYTF
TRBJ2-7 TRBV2 CASSEFNEQYF
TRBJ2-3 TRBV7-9 CASSLQRREDTQYF
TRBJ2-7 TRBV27 CASSLLRSSYEQYF
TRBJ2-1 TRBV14 CASSQDGQGVGDEQFF
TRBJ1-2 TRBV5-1 CASGTDSNYGYTF
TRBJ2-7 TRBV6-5 CASSYSPQGVPYEQYF
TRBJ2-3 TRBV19 CASSWSGTSGVSTDTQYF
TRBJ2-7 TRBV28 CASSSPYQQGLYEQYF
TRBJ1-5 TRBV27 CASSPRLSGTGTLSNQPQHF